The sequence of this T cell receptor beta chain was determined in a study of blood T cell repertoires in COVID-19. Study overall: Specimens from acute and convalescent COVID-19 originated in the United States, Italy and Spain. PBMCs, B-cell-depleted T cells, or T cells provided the cDNA or gDNA that made up the material.

The CDR3 is 13 residues long. V lost 8 bases to trimming and J lost 5 bases, with 16 bases between them. Germline V gives CDR1 MNHNY, CDR2 SVGAGI (reference sequence). Data came from immunoSEQ multiplex PCR; TCRdb stores just in-frame clones and leaves some out. In the table there are 90,000 to 120,000 clones, approximately 85% of which are singletons. Sample: peripheral blood. This clonotype was sampled from a human donor in a cohort sampled during active COVID-19. The J gene is TRBJ2-7, the V gene TRBV6-6; tentative D call: TRBD2 (6 bases). CDR3 sequence: CASALTGVNEQYF. DNA for the CDR3: TGTGCCAGCGCCCTTACGGGGGTAAACGAGCAGTACTTC.